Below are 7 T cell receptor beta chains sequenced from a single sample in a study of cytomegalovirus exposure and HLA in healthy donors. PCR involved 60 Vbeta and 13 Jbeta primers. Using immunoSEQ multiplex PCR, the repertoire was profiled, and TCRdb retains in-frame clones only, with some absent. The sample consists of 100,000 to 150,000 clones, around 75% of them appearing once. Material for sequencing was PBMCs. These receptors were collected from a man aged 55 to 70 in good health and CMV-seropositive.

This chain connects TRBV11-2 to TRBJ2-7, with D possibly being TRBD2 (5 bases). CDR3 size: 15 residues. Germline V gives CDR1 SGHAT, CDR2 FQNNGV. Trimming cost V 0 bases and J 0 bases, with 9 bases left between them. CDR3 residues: CASSLESGNSYEQYF. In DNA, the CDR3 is TGTGCCAGCAGCTTAGAGTCGGGGAACTCCTACGAGCAGTACTTC.

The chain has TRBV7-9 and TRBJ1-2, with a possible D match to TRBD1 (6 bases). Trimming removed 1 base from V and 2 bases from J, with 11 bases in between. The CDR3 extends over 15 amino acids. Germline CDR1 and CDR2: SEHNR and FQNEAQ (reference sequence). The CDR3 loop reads CASSLGAGENYGYTF. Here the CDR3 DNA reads TGTGCCAGCAGCTTAGGTGCAGGGGAGAACTATGGCTACACCTTC.

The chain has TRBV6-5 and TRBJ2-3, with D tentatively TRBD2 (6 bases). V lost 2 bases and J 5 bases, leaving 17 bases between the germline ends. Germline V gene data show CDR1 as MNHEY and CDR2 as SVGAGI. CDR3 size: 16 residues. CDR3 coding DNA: TGTGCCAGCAGTTACGATAAGACCGGGGGTGGAGATACGCAGTATTTT. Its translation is CASSYDKTGGGDTQYF.

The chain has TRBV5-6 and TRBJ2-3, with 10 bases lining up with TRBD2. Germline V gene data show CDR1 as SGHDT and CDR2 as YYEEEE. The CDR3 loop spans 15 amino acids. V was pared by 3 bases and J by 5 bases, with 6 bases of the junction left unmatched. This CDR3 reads CASSSSGGAQDTQYF. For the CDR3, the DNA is TGTGCCAGCAGCTCCAGCGGGGGGGCACAAGATACGCAGTATTTT.

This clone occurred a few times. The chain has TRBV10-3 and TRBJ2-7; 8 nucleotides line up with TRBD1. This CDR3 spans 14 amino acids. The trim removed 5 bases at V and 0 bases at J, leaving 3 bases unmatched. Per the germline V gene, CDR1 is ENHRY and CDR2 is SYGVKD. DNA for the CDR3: TGTGCCATCAGTACTGACAGGGGCTCCTACGAGCAGTACTTC. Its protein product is CAISTDRGSYEQYF.

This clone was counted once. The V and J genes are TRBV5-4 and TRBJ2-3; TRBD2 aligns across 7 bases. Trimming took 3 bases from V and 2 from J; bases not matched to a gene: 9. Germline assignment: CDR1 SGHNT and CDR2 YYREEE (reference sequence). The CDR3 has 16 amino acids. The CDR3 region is CASSSPGLAATDTQYF. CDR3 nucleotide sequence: TGTGCCAGCAGCTCCCCGGGGCTAGCGGCCACAGATACGCAGTATTTT.

The CDR3 region has the DNA TGCGCCAGCAGCTTAGGGACAGGGGGCAATGAGCAGTTCTTC. Translation: CASSLGTGGNEQFF. The chain employs TRBV5-1 and TRBJ2-1; TRBD1 matches 11 bases. Looked up from germline, CDR1 is SGHRS and CDR2 is YFSETQ. Trimming removed 2 bases from V and 6 bases from J; junction bases left unmatched: 1. This CDR3 has 14 amino acids.